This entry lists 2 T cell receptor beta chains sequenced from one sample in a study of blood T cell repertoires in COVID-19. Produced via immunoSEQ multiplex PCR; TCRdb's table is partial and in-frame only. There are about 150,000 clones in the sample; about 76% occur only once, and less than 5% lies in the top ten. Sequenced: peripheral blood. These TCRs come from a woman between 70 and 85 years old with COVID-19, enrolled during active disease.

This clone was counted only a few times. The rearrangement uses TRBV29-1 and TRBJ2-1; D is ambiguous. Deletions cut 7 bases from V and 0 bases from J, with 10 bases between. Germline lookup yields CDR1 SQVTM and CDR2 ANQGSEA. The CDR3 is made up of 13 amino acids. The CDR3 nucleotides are TGCAGCGCGGACGTGAGCTCCTACAATGAGCAGTTCTTC. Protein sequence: CSADVSSYNEQFF.

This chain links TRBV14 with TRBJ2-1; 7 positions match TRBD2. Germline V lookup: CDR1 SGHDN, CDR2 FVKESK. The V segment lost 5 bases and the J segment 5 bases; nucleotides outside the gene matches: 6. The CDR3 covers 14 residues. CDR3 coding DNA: TGTGCCAGCAGCTTGGCCGGGACTAACAATGAGCAGTTCTTC. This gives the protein CASSLAGTNNEQFF.